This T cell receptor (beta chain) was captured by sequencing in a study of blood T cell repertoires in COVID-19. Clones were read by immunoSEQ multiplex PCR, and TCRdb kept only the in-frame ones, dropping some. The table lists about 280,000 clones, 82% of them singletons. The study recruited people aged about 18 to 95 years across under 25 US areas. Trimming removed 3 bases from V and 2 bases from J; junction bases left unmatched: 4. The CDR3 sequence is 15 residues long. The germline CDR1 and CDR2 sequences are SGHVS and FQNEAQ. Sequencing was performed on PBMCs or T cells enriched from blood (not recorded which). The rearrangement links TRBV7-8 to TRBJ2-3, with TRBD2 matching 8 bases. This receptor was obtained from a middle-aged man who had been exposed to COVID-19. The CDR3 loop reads CASSFSSGPTDTQYF. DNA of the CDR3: TGTGCCAGCAGCTTTTCTAGCGGGCCCACAGATACGCAGTATTTT. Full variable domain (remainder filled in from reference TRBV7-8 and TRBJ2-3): GAGVSQSPRYKVAKRGQDVALRCDPISGHVSLFWYQQALGQGPEFLTYFQNEAQLDKSGLPSDRFFAERPEGSVSTLKIQRTQQEDSAVYLCASSFSSGPTDTQYFGPGTRLTVL.